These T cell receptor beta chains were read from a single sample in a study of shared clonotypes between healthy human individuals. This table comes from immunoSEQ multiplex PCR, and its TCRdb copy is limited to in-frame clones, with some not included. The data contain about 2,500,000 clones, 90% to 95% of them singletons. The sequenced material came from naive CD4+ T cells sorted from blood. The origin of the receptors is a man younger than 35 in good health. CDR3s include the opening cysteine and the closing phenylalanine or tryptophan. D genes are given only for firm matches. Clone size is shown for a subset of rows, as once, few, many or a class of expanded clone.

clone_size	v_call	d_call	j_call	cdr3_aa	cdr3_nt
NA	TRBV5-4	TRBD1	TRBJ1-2	CASSLAGGFYGYTF	TGTGCCAGCAGCTTGGCAGGGGGCTTCTATGGCTACACCTTC
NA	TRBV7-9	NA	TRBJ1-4	CASTTEALATNEKLFF	TGTGCCAGCACTACAGAGGCCCTTGCAACTAATGAAAAACTGTTTTTT
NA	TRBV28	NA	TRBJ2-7	CASSLGGAGLSYEQYF	TGTGCCAGCAGTTTAGGGGGGGCAGGGCTGAGCTACGAGCAGTACTTC
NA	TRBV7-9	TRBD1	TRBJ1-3	CASSFWTGGYKSGNTIYF	TGTGCCAGCAGCTTCTGGACAGGGGGCTATAAGTCTGGAAACACCATATATTTT
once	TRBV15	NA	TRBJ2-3	CATSTPLSTDTQYF	TGTGCCACCAGCACCCCTTTAAGCACAGATACGCAGTATTTT
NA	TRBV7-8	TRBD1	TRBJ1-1	CASSPLDRVGTEAFF	TGTGCCAGCAGCCCTTTAGACAGGGTAGGCACTGAAGCTTTCTTT
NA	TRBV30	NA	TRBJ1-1	CAWSGNEDGTFF	TGTGCCTGGAGTGGAAATGAAGATGGAACTTTCTTT
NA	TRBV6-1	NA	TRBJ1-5	CASSEIPLTREPQHF	TGTGCCAGCAGTGAAATACCGCTGACCCGGGAGCCCCAGCATTTT
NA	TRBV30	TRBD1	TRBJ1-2	CAWGQGNYGYTF	TGTGCCTGGGGACAGGGGAACTATGGCTACACCTTC
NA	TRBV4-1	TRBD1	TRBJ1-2	CASSHPGQGVADNYGYTF	TGCGCCAGCAGCCACCCGGGACAGGGGGTCGCGGATAACTATGGCTACACCTTC
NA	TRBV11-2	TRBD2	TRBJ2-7	CASSLEGGSSYEQYF	TGTGCCAGCAGCTTAGAAGGCGGGAGCTCCTACGAGCAGTACTTC